A single sample gave rise to the 12 T cell receptor beta chains below, sequenced in a study of tumor-infiltrating lymphocytes in localized non-small cell lung cancer. TCRdb keeps only in-frame clones here, not all; method: immunoSEQ multiplex PCR. The sample lists about 9,200 clones; about 81% were seen once. Sequenced material: uninvolved lung tissue not adjacent to the tumor. Receptors were obtained from a human donor with non-small cell lung cancer.

The chain has TRBV9 and TRBJ2-1; TRBD1 aligns across 10 bases. The germline V gene has CDR1 SGDLS and CDR2 YYNGEE. This CDR3 is built from 15 residues. V lost 7 bases to trimming and J lost 6 bases; unmatched junction nucleotides: 10. CDR3 residues: CASLTGQGCTNEQFF. CDR3 nucleotide sequence: TGTGCCAGCCTTACGGGACAGGGGTGTACCAATGAGCAGTTCTTC.

V usage is TRBV6-5 and J usage is TRBJ1-3; D is ambiguous. Trimming left V 7 bases short and J 0 bases short, with 7 bases between. Germline lookup yields CDR1 MNHEY and CDR2 SVGAGI. CDR3 length: 13 residues. The CDR3 loop is CASKEASGNTIYF. CDR3 DNA: TGTGCCAGCAAGGAGGCCTCTGGAAACACCATATATTTT.

J is TRBJ2-7 and V is TRBV4-2, with D maybe TRBD2 (6 bases). Per the germline V gene, CDR1 is LGHNA and CDR2 is YNFKEQ. This CDR3 has 14 amino acids. The V gene lost 0 bases and the J gene lost 7 bases, with 13 bases spanning the gap. The CDR3 loop is CASSQDGTFREQYF. CDR3 nucleotide sequence: TGTGCCAGCAGCCAAGATGGGACTTTTCGGGAGCAGTACTTC.

The chain links TRBV11-2 to TRBJ2-5; TRBD2 might be the D (5 bases). This CDR3 region has 15 residues. Germline V gene sequence: CDR1 SGHAT, CDR2 FQNNGV. V was pared by 0 bases and J by 7 bases, with 15 bases between. CDR3 sequence reads: CASSLEAGLRGTQYF. DNA of the CDR3: TGTGCCAGCAGCTTAGAGGCGGGCCTACGGGGGACCCAGTACTTC.

This clone is labeled medium-sized. The chain is built from TRBV30 and TRBJ1-5; D not resolved. With 7 bases removed from V and 5 bases from J, the gap between germline ends came to 3 bases. This CDR3 region has 9 residues. Germline V CDR1 and CDR2: GTSNPN, SVGIG (reference sequence). The CDR3 bases are TGTGCCTCCTATCAGCCCCAGCATTTT. Amino acids: CASYQPQHF. Drawing the rest from reference TRBV30 and TRBJ1-5, the complete variable domain is SQTIHQWPATLVQPVGSPLSLECTVEGTSNPNLYWYRQAAGRGLQLLFYSVGIGQISSEVPQNLSASRPQDRQFILSSKKLLLSDSGFYLCASYQPQHFGDGTRLSIL.

V is TRBV4-3 and J is TRBJ2-1; 10 bases map to TRBD2. Germline V gene lookup returns CDR1 LGHNA and CDR2 YSLEER. The CDR3 totals 16 residues. V trimming: 0 bases; J trimming: 9 bases; junction bases outside the gene matches: 8. CDR3 sequence: CASSQDRLAGVGEQFF. CDR3 sequence (DNA): TGCGCCAGCAGCCAAGATCGTCTAGCGGGAGTGGGTGAGCAGTTCTTC.

This clone occurred once. V is TRBV7-7 and J is TRBJ2-2, with D perhaps matching TRBD1 or TRBD2 (5 bases each). Trimming took off 6 bases at V and 1 base at J, with 12 bases between the two ends. This CDR3 comprises 15 residues. The germline V gene encodes CDR1 SSHAT and CDR2 FNYEAQ (reference sequence). The CDR3 reads CASSSGTGNTGELFF. CDR3 coding DNA: TGTGCCAGCAGTTCAGGGACGGGGAACACCGGGGAGCTGTTTTTT.

The chain employs TRBV4-2 and TRBJ1-1, with 7 bases that match TRBD1. The ends lost 4 bases at V and 2 bases at J; junction bases unmatched: 10. Germline V gives CDR1 LGHNA, CDR2 YNFKEQ. This CDR3 region has 16 residues. The CDR3 region is CASSPTTGFLNTEAFF. In DNA, the CDR3 is TGTGCCAGCAGCCCTACGACAGGGTTCCTTAACACTGAAGCTTTCTTT.

The genes are TRBV5-1 and TRBJ2-2, with TRBD1 identical over 9 bases. The length of the CDR3 is 16 residues. V shed 0 bases and J 4 bases; nucleotides not matched to a gene: 4. Germline V gene lookup returns CDR1 SGHRS and CDR2 YFSETQ. The DNA of the CDR3 is TGCGCCAGCAGCTTGGACAGGGGGCATAGCACCGGGGAGCTGTTTTTT. This sequence encodes CASSLDRGHSTGELFF.

The chain has TRBV11-3 and TRBJ2-3; D remains ambiguous. Germline V gene data show CDR1 as SGHNT and CDR2 as YENEEA. The ends were cut back, 5 bases at V and 1 base at J, with 4 bases in the middle. The CDR3 is made up of 12 amino acids. The CDR3 protein is CASSTRTDTQYF. The CDR3, as DNA: TGTGCCAGCAGCACCCGCACAGATACGCAGTATTTT. Full variable domain (remainder filled in from reference TRBV11-3 and TRBJ2-3): EAGVVQSPRYKIIEKKQPVAFWCNPISGHNTLYWYLQNLGQGPELLIRYENEEAVDDSQLPKDRFSAERLKGVDSTLKIQPAELGDSAVYLCASSTRTDTQYFGPGTRLTVL.

This sequence joins TRBV11-2 and TRBJ1-2; D is possibly TRBD1 (6 bases). Germline CDR1 SGHAT, CDR2 FQNNGV. CDR3 size: 13 residues. V shed 4 bases and J shed 4 bases, with 10 bases lying between them. The CDR3 nucleotides are TGTGCCAGCAGCTCGACAGGACCCTATGGCTACACCTTC. Protein sequence: CASSSTGPYGYTF.

V gene TRBV4-1 combines with J gene TRBJ2-7; no firm D call. V was trimmed by 0 bases and J by 2 bases, leaving 11 bases between them. CDR3 length: 15 amino acids. Per germline, CDR1 MGHRA and CDR2 YSYEKL. DNA for the CDR3: TGCGCCAGCAGCCAAGATTTGGTCTCCGCCTACGAGCAGTACTTC. Its translation is CASSQDLVSAYEQYF.